These T cell receptor beta chains were read from a single sample in a study of T cell responses to AZD1222 COVID-19 vaccine. Sequenced by immunoSEQ multiplex PCR; TCRdb stores in-frame clones only, minus some. Among fewer than 150,000 clones, roughly nine tenths were seen once, and the ten largest hold 1.5% to 2%. The sample in question was peripheral blood, obtained 28 days after the second AZD1222 dose. The receptors come from an adult who received the AZD1222 COVID-19 vaccine. The CDR3 runs from the conserved cysteine through the conserved F or W. Each record gives: CDR3 DNA, CDR3 protein, V gene, J gene, D gene, clone size. A D gene is named only where the DNA matches it firmly. Only part of the rows carry a size: once, few, many, or a class if the clone is expanded.

cdr3_nt: TGTGCCAGCAGTCCAGTCACCGGGGAGCTGTTTTTT
cdr3_aa: CASSPVTGELFF
v_call: TRBV6-2/TRBV6-3
j_call: TRBJ2-2
d_call: -
clone_size: -

cdr3_nt: TGTGCCAGCAGTTCCGGACAGGGGGGAACCGGGGAGCTGTTTTTT
cdr3_aa: CASSSGQGGTGELFF
v_call: TRBV6-5
j_call: TRBJ2-2
d_call: TRBD1
clone_size: -

cdr3_nt: TGCGCCAGTACTTCAGGGGAAGGTAGAGATACGCAGTATTTT
cdr3_aa: CASTSGEGRDTQYF
v_call: TRBV10-1
j_call: TRBJ2-3
d_call: -
clone_size: -

cdr3_nt: TGTGCCAGCACGAGGGTGCCCCAGCATTTT
cdr3_aa: CASTRVPQHF
v_call: TRBV27
j_call: TRBJ1-5
d_call: -
clone_size: -

cdr3_nt: TGTGCCAGCGGCCCCGGGGGGGCGACTAATGAAAAACTGTTTTTT
cdr3_aa: CASGPGGATNEKLFF
v_call: TRBV28
j_call: TRBJ1-4
d_call: -
clone_size: -

cdr3_nt: TGTGCCAGCGGAAGGTCCAGTGCTGAAGCTTTCTTT
cdr3_aa: CASGRSSAEAFF
v_call: TRBV9
j_call: TRBJ1-1
d_call: -
clone_size: once

cdr3_nt: TGTGCCAGCAGTTTCGGGGACACGAATTCACCCCTCCACTTT
cdr3_aa: CASSFGDTNSPLHF
v_call: TRBV27
j_call: TRBJ1-6
d_call: -
clone_size: -

cdr3_nt: TGCGCCAGCAGCTTGGGGGGGACGGCTAGCGGGAGTCGCAATGAGCAGTTCTTC
cdr3_aa: CASSLGGTASGSRNEQFF
v_call: TRBV5-1
j_call: TRBJ2-1
d_call: TRBD2
clone_size: -

cdr3_nt: TGTGCCAGCAGCCAAGAGCTAGCGGGGGCCAATGAGCAGTTCTTC
cdr3_aa: CASSQELAGANEQFF
v_call: TRBV3-1/TRBV3-2
j_call: TRBJ2-1
d_call: TRBD2
clone_size: -

cdr3_nt: TGTGCCAGCAGTCGGGAGAGCGGGAAAGGTGCCCATGAGCAGTTCTTC
cdr3_aa: CASSRESGKGAHEQFF
v_call: TRBV7-2
j_call: TRBJ2-1
d_call: TRBD2
clone_size: -

cdr3_nt: TGCGCCAGCAGTGGGAAGGCCAATCAGCCCCAGCATTTT
cdr3_aa: CASSGKANQPQHF
v_call: TRBV10-1
j_call: TRBJ1-5
d_call: -
clone_size: -

cdr3_nt: TGTGCCAGTAGTATAGGGGCGGGCACAGATACGCAGTATTTT
cdr3_aa: CASSIGAGTDTQYF
v_call: TRBV19
j_call: TRBJ2-3
d_call: -
clone_size: -

cdr3_nt: TGTGCCAGCAAACAGGGGAATCAGCCCCAGCATTTT
cdr3_aa: CASKQGNQPQHF
v_call: TRBV19
j_call: TRBJ1-5
d_call: TRBD1
clone_size: -

cdr3_nt: TGTGCCAGCAGCTTACGCCTCTCCTACAATGAGCAGTTCTTC
cdr3_aa: CASSLRLSYNEQFF
v_call: TRBV7-9
j_call: TRBJ2-1
d_call: -
clone_size: few

cdr3_nt: TGCAGCTATGCGGGACAGGGTAATCAGCCCCAGCATTTT
cdr3_aa: CSYAGQGNQPQHF
v_call: TRBV29-1
j_call: TRBJ1-5
d_call: TRBD1
clone_size: -

cdr3_nt: TGTGCCAGCAGCTTTTCCGGGACTTTTCGCGGGGAGCTGTTTTTT
cdr3_aa: CASSFSGTFRGELFF
v_call: TRBV7-9
j_call: TRBJ2-2
d_call: -
clone_size: -

cdr3_nt: TGCGCCAGCAGCCCGCTTAGCGGGGGGGCCCCAGATACGCAGTATTTT
cdr3_aa: CASSPLSGGAPDTQYF
v_call: TRBV4-1
j_call: TRBJ2-3
d_call: TRBD2
clone_size: -

cdr3_nt: TGTGCCAGCAGCTTAGGACGTCTGAACACTGAAGCTTTCTTT
cdr3_aa: CASSLGRLNTEAFF
v_call: TRBV7-2
j_call: TRBJ1-1
d_call: -
clone_size: -

cdr3_nt: TGTGCCAGCAGCGTTGGGGAGCGGGGGAGCCAAGAGACCCAGTACTTC
cdr3_aa: CASSVGERGSQETQYF
v_call: TRBV11-2
j_call: TRBJ2-5
d_call: TRBD2
clone_size: -

cdr3_nt: TGTGCCAGCAGTTCTTTGGCTGCCGGGGAGCTGTTTTTT
cdr3_aa: CASSSLAAGELFF
v_call: TRBV6-6
j_call: TRBJ2-2
d_call: -
clone_size: -

cdr3_nt: TGTGCCAGCAGCGGAGGGTCTACCGGGGATGGCTACACCTTC
cdr3_aa: CASSGGSTGDGYTF
v_call: TRBV9
j_call: TRBJ1-2
d_call: -
clone_size: -

cdr3_nt: TGTGCCAGCAGCCCCGGGATCGAGCAGTACTTC
cdr3_aa: CASSPGIEQYF
v_call: TRBV28
j_call: TRBJ2-7
d_call: -
clone_size: -

cdr3_nt: TGCGCCAGCATCCTCGGACTAGCGGGAGGACGCGGGGAGACCCAGTACTTC
cdr3_aa: CASILGLAGGRGETQYF
v_call: TRBV5-1
j_call: TRBJ2-5
d_call: TRBD2
clone_size: -

cdr3_nt: TGTGCCAGCAGCCAGTCGGGACGGGACTACGAGCAGTACTTC
cdr3_aa: CASSQSGRDYEQYF
v_call: TRBV4-2
j_call: TRBJ2-7
d_call: -
clone_size: -

cdr3_nt: TGTGCCAGCAGCCGCCCCCCGGACAGGCCCAGCACAGATACGCAGTATTTT
cdr3_aa: CASSRPPDRPSTDTQYF
v_call: TRBV7-9
j_call: TRBJ2-3
d_call: TRBD1
clone_size: -

cdr3_nt: TGTGCCAGCACCACCCCCTGGGGATTTAAGGGCTACACCTTC
cdr3_aa: CASTTPWGFKGYTF
v_call: TRBV7-2
j_call: TRBJ1-2
d_call: -
clone_size: -

cdr3_nt: TGTGCCAGCAGTTTTCGGGGTCCCTACGAGCAGTACTTC
cdr3_aa: CASSFRGPYEQYF
v_call: TRBV12-3/TRBV12-4
j_call: TRBJ2-7
d_call: -
clone_size: -

cdr3_nt: TGTGCCAGCAGTGGAGGCGGTGTTAAGGGGGATGAAAAACTGTTTTTT
cdr3_aa: CASSGGGVKGDEKLFF
v_call: TRBV28
j_call: TRBJ1-4
d_call: -
clone_size: -

cdr3_nt: TGTGCCAGCAGCCCAAGAGAGACCCAGTACTTC
cdr3_aa: CASSPRETQYF
v_call: TRBV7-2
j_call: TRBJ2-5
d_call: -
clone_size: -

cdr3_nt: TGTGCCAGCAGCCTTGACGGTCAAGCTACCCATGGCTACACCTTC
cdr3_aa: CASSLDGQATHGYTF
v_call: TRBV3-1/TRBV3-2
j_call: TRBJ1-2
d_call: -
clone_size: -

cdr3_nt: TGTGCCAGCAGCCCCCGACAAAACTATGGCTACACCTTC
cdr3_aa: CASSPRQNYGYTF
v_call: TRBV6-1
j_call: TRBJ1-2
d_call: -
clone_size: -